This entry lists 28 T cell receptor beta chains sequenced from one sample in a study of beta chain features in type 1 diabetes. Findings and caveats of the study: Significant though moderate, a shortening of TCRB CDR3s appeared in all four CD4+ subsets of Type 1 diabetes patients.

Sequencing targeted expressed TCRB transcripts, as all isolated RNA had been reverse transcribed. The protocol was immunoSEQ multiplex PCR, while the TCRdb copy is restricted to in-frame clones and leaves out a portion. The table records about 150,000 clones, approximately 10% of them present only once. Antigen specificity for these receptors is unknown. The sequenced material came from central memory CD4+ T cells from blood. These receptors came from a man aged 25 to 45 with type 1 diabetes.

The gene calls are TRBV10-3 and TRBJ1-1; TRBD1 matches 7 bases. Germline loops: CDR1 ENHRY, CDR2 SYGVKD. This CDR3 is built from 14 residues. Losses at the gene ends were 5 bases for V and 2 bases for J; bases not matched to a gene: 5. CDR3 DNA sequence: TGTGCCATCAGTACAGGGGTCACAAACACTGAAGCTTTCTTT. It encodes CAISTGVTNTEAFF.

This clone was counted between two and nine times. The V call is TRBV27, the J call TRBJ2-2; D ambiguous. Trimming took off 5 bases at V and 4 bases at J, with 5 bases between the two ends. The germline CDR1 and CDR2 sequences are MNHEY and SMNVEV (reference sequence). The CDR3 has 12 amino acids. In DNA form, the CDR3 reads TGTGCCAGCAGTACTATCACCGGGGAGCTGTTTTTT. It translates to CASSTITGELFF.

This clone was observed a few times. This chain connects TRBV18 to TRBJ2-7, with TRBD2 as a possible D gene (6 bases). Germline V lookup: CDR1 KGHSH, CDR2 LQKENI. Trimming shortened V by 2 bases and J by 4 bases, and 18 bases separated the two germline ends. CDR3 length equals 16 residues. CDR3 sequence: CASSPVEAGSGYEQYF. The CDR3 DNA sequence: TGTGCCAGCTCACCAGTCGAGGCGGGGTCGGGTTACGAGCAGTACTTC. Full variable domain (rest looked up from reference TRBV18 and TRBJ2-7): NAGVMQNPRHLVRRRGQEARLRCSPMKGHSHVYWYRQLPEEGLKFMVYLQKENIIDESGMPKERFSAEFPKEGPSILRIQQVVRGDSAAYFCASSPVEAGSGYEQYFGPGTRLTVT.

The V call is TRBV5-4, the J call TRBJ2-2, with a tentative D call TRBD1 (6 bases). Germline V lookup: CDR1 SGHNT, CDR2 YYREEE (reference sequence). The CDR3 is 15 amino acids. V dropped 4 bases and J dropped 4 bases, with 14 bases sitting between them. CDR3 nucleotides: TGTGCCAGCAGCGCTGACGCCAGGGGCACCGGGGAGCTGTTTTTT. Translated, it gives CASSADARGTGELFF.

This chain connects TRBV7-9 to TRBJ1-4; TRBD1 is a possible D gene (5 bases). V lost 1 base, J lost 6 bases, and 9 bases lay in between. Per germline, CDR1 SEHNR and CDR2 FQNEAQ (reference sequence). The CDR3 sequence is 14 residues long. The DNA for the CDR3 is TGTGCCAGCAGCTTAGACACGGGGGATGAAAAACTGTTTTTT. This sequence encodes CASSLDTGDEKLFF.

This clone has more than one count but fewer than ten. The chain combines TRBV5-4 with TRBJ2-1; TRBD2 matches at 8 bases. The CDR3 covers 14 residues. Per the germline V gene, CDR1 is SGHNT and CDR2 is YYREEE (reference sequence). V lost 2 bases to trimming and J lost 5 bases; unmatched junction nucleotides: 3. The CDR3 DNA reads as TGTGCCAGCAGCTTTGACGGGAGGGACAATGAGCAGTTCTTC. Its translation: CASSFDGRDNEQFF.

This clone appeared a few times. The rearrangement joins TRBV5-1 to TRBJ1-1; maybe TRBD1 (6 bases). The length of the CDR3 is 13 residues. Germline V gives CDR1 SGHRS, CDR2 YFSETQ. Trimming stripped 4 bases from V and 4 bases from J, with 11 bases between. The CDR3 spells CASSVQGGTEAFF. The CDR3 DNA sequence: TGCGCCAGCAGCGTCCAAGGGGGCACTGAAGCTTTCTTT.

This chain connects TRBV28 to TRBJ1-2; 7 nucleotides align to TRBD1. V trimming: 4 bases; J trimming: 0 bases; junction bases outside the gene matches: 11. Germline V gives CDR1 MDHEN, CDR2 SYDVKM. The CDR3 spans 17 residues. The CDR3 here is CASSSNPGQLTNYGYTF. Written as DNA, the CDR3 is TGTGCCAGCAGTTCTAATCCGGGACAGTTGACTAACTATGGCTACACCTTC.

The sample holds a few counts of this clone. The rearrangement joins TRBV29-1 to TRBJ2-3; weak D call: TRBD2 (5 bases). Trimming cost V 3 bases and J 0 bases, with 13 bases left between them. This CDR3 is 15 amino acids long. Looked up from germline, CDR1 is SQVTM and CDR2 is ANQGSEA. CDR3 sequence (DNA): TGCAGCGTTGAGTTATCTAGCCTTAGCACAGATACGCAGTATTTT. Residues: CSVELSSLSTDTQYF.

There are a few counts of this clone. This sequence joins TRBV4-2 and TRBJ2-7; maybe TRBD2 (6 bases). CDR1 and CDR2 from the germline V gene are LGHNA and YNFKEQ. The CDR3 sequence is 18 residues long. Trimming pared 1 base from V and 2 bases from J, leaving 21 bases between. Here the CDR3 DNA reads TGTGCCAGCAGCCAAGCCGCCGGCGGGACTTACGGCACCTACGAGCAGTACTTC. It translates to CASSQAAGGTYGTYEQYF.

V usage is TRBV5-6 and J usage is TRBJ2-7; D perhaps matches TRBD2 (6 bases). The CDR3 contains 14 residues. CDR1 and CDR2 (germline): SGHDT, YYEEEE. V lost 1 base and J 1 base, leaving 9 bases between the germline ends. This chain's CDR3 is CASSLTAGSYEQYF. DNA of the CDR3: TGTGCCAGCAGCTTGACAGCGGGTTCCTACGAGCAGTACTTC.

The gene calls are TRBV5-4 and TRBJ2-5; TRBD1 agrees at 12 bases. The J segment lost 5 bases and the V segment lost 4 bases, leaving 12 bases of the junction unmatched. This CDR3 has 17 amino acids. The germline CDR1 and CDR2 sequences are SGHNT and YYREEE (reference sequence). The CDR3 DNA is TGTGCCAGCAGCGCCTCCCGTCACGGGACAGGGGGCGAGACCCAGTACTTC. This gives the protein CASSASRHGTGGETQYF. Using reference TRBV5-4 and TRBJ2-5 for the parts outside the CDR3, the full variable domain is ETGVTQSPTHLIKTRGQQVTLRCSSQSGHNTVSWYQQALGQGPQFIFQYYREEENGRGNFPPRFSGLQFPNYSSELNVNALELDDSALYLCASSASRHGTGGETQYFGPGTRLLVL.

The J gene is TRBJ2-7, the V gene TRBV4-2, with D possibly matching TRBD1 (5 bases). Per the germline V gene, CDR1 is LGHNA and CDR2 is YNFKEQ. Trimming pared 0 bases from V and 1 base from J, leaving 16 bases between. This CDR3 spans 17 amino acids. CDR3 in amino acids: CASSQETKGLASYEQYF. The CDR3 DNA reads as TGTGCCAGCAGCCAAGAAACAAAGGGGTTGGCGTCCTACGAGCAGTACTTC.

This clone was recorded a few times. The chain uses TRBV28 and TRBJ2-2; no clear D. Trimming removed 5 bases at V and 7 bases at J, with 11 bases between. The CDR3 sequence is 13 residues long. CDR1 and CDR2 from the germline V gene are MDHEN and SYDVKM. The CDR3 region has the DNA TGTGCCAGCAGTCTTACAGCAATCGGGGAGCTGTTTTTT. Its translation is CASSLTAIGELFF.

This clone was seen a handful of times. The gene calls are TRBV4-2 and TRBJ2-1; TRBD2 agrees at 14 bases. The CDR3 extends over 17 amino acids. The J segment lost 9 bases and the V segment lost 2 bases, leaving 9 bases of the junction unmatched. The germline CDR1 and CDR2 sequences are LGHNA and YNFKEQ. The CDR3 DNA follows: TGTGCCAGCAGCCAAAATCCCGGGACTAGCGGGAGAAGTGAGCAGTTCTTC. Residues: CASSQNPGTSGRSEQFF.

In this sample, this clone turned up a few times. V is TRBV5-4 and J is TRBJ1-4; tentatively, D is TRBD1 (5 bases). The CDR3 is made up of 13 amino acids. Germline values: CDR1 SGHNT, CDR2 YYREEE (reference sequence). Trimming took off 3 bases at V and 8 bases at J, with 11 bases between the two ends. The CDR3 nucleotides read TGTGCCAGCAGCTCAGGGAATGAGGAAAAACTGTTTTTT. This codes for CASSSGNEEKLFF.

This chain links TRBV23-1 with TRBJ2-7; D unclear. TRBV23-1 is known as an ORF, though its function is uncertain. CDR3 length: 15 residues. The V end lost 6 bases, the J end lost 2 bases, and 17 bases lay between the germline ends. DNA of the CDR3: TGCGCCAGCAGAACTCGACTTTTATTCACCTACGAGCAGTACTTC. It yields the protein CASRTRLLFTYEQYF.

This clone was seen repeatedly, ten times or more. This chain uses TRBV5-1 with TRBJ2-1; TRBD2 might be the D (5 bases). The CDR3 length is 14 residues. Between the trimmed V and J ends, which lost 0 bases and 6 bases, there was a span of 10 bases. The germline CDR1 and CDR2 sequences are SGHRS and YFSETQ. The CDR3 DNA follows: TGCGCCAGCAGCTTGGGACCTGGGAGCAATGAGCAGTTCTTC. This translates into CASSLGPGSNEQFF.

The chain employs TRBV5-1 and TRBJ1-1; 8 positions agree with TRBD1. The J segment lost 4 bases and the V segment lost 4 bases, leaving 9 bases of the junction unmatched. The germline V gene has CDR1 SGHRS and CDR2 YFSETQ. The CDR3 spans 15 residues. DNA of the CDR3: TGCGCCAGCAGCCTCCTCGGACAGGGAAGCACTGAAGCTTTCTTT. Protein sequence: CASSLLGQGSTEAFF.

In this sample, this clone turned up once. This chain connects TRBV19 to TRBJ2-5; perhaps TRBD1 as D (6 bases). The CDR3 has 14 residues. V gave up 2 bases and J gave up 6 bases, with 13 bases separating them. CDR1 is LNHDA, CDR2 SQIVND, per germline (reference sequence). In nucleotides, the CDR3 is TGTGCCAGTAGTATATTAGGGGGTCGGAAGACCCAGTACTTC. Its translation: CASSILGGRKTQYF.

The chain combines TRBV29-1 with TRBJ2-3, with 7 bases lining up with TRBD1. Germline V gene data show CDR1 as SQVTM and CDR2 as ANQGSEA. The CDR3 sequence is 15 residues long. J was trimmed by 2 bases and V by 3 bases; bases with no gene match: 8. The CDR3 protein is CSVDGWTGNTDTQYF. DNA of the CDR3: TGCAGCGTTGACGGCTGGACAGGTAACACAGATACGCAGTATTTT.

The chain combines TRBV5-4 with TRBJ2-7; TRBD2 matches 10 bases. V was pared by 5 bases and J by 1 base, with 9 bases of the junction left unmatched. Germline CDR1 reads SGHNT; CDR2 reads YYREEE (reference sequence). CDR3 length: 16 amino acids. For the CDR3, the DNA is TGTGCCAGCAGGCGCGAACTAGCGGGGCGGTCCTACGAGCAGTACTTC. Translated, it gives CASRRELAGRSYEQYF.

The CDR3 coding sequence is TGTGCCAGCAGGAGTTACTACAATGAGCAGTTCTTC. It specifies CASRSYYNEQFF. The J gene is TRBJ2-1, the V gene TRBV28, with D unresolved. This CDR3 region has 12 residues. Trimming left V 6 bases short and J 3 bases short, with 6 bases between. Germline-derived CDR1 and CDR2 are MDHEN and SYDVKM. Together with reference TRBV28 and TRBJ2-1, the CDR3 gives the full variable domain: DVKVTQSSRYLVKRTGEKVFLECVQDMDHENMFWYRQDPGLGLRLIYFSYDVKMKEKGDIPEGYSVSREKKERFSLILESASTNQTSMYLCASRSYYNEQFFGPGTRLTVL.

This clone came up a few times. The chain links TRBV29-1 to TRBJ2-3; D might be TRBD2 (6 bases). The CDR3 loop spans 14 amino acids. Germline loops: CDR1 SQVTM, CDR2 ANQGSEA. V lost 7 bases, J lost 4 bases, and 18 bases lay in between. Written as DNA, the CDR3 is TGCAGCGCGACCCCGGGAGAAAACCCAGATACGCAGTATTTT. This translates into CSATPGENPDTQYF.

The rearrangement links TRBV4-2 to TRBJ1-3; D is unclear. Between the trimmed V and J ends, which lost 0 bases and 3 bases, there was a span of 12 bases. Germline loops: CDR1 LGHNA, CDR2 YNFKEQ. This CDR3 is 16 amino acids long. The CDR3 DNA is TGTGCCAGCAGCCAAGACGTCCGGGTGAATGGAAACACCATATATTTT. This sequence encodes CASSQDVRVNGNTIYF.

This clone was observed a few times. The chain employs TRBV4-3 and TRBJ2-3, with 9 bases that match TRBD2. Germline V CDR1 and CDR2: LGHNA, YSLEER. This CDR3 is 19 amino acids long. Losses at the gene ends were 0 bases for V and 7 bases for J; bases not matched to a gene: 17. Written as DNA, the CDR3 is TGCGCCAGCAGCCAAGATCCCCCGGCTAGTAGCGGGAGAGGGAATACGCAGTATTTT. Protein: CASSQDPPASSGRGNTQYF.

The chain is built from TRBV30 and TRBJ2-3; 10 positions match TRBD2. J was trimmed by 4 bases and V by 3 bases; bases with no gene match: 7. Germline CDR1 and CDR2: GTSNPN and SVGIG (reference sequence). There are 15 residues in the CDR3. CDR3: CAWREASGSADTQYF. CDR3 DNA sequence: TGTGCCTGGAGGGAGGCTAGCGGGAGTGCAGATACGCAGTATTTT.

The chain joins TRBV5-4 to TRBJ2-2, with 9 bases that match TRBD2. The CDR3 extends over 16 amino acids. Germline CDR1 SGHNT, CDR2 YYREEE (reference sequence). V was pared by 1 base and J by 1 base, with 2 bases of the junction left unmatched. The CDR3 loop is CASSLTAGGNTGELFF. The CDR3 DNA sequence: TGTGCCAGCAGCTTGACAGCGGGAGGGAACACCGGGGAGCTGTTTTTT. Full variable domain (rest looked up from reference TRBV5-4 and TRBJ2-2): ETGVTQSPTHLIKTRGQQVTLRCSSQSGHNTVSWYQQALGQGPQFIFQYYREEENGRGNFPPRFSGLQFPNYSSELNVNALELDDSALYLCASSLTAGGNTGELFFGEGSRLTVL.